This T cell receptor beta chain was recorded in a study of T cell responses to AZD1222 COVID-19 vaccine. Trimming pared 2 bases from V and 5 bases from J, leaving 21 bases between. This CDR3 comprises 17 residues. Germline V lookup: CDR1 KGHSY, CDR2 FQNENV. The repertoire was sequenced with immunoSEQ multiplex PCR; TCRdb's copy has only in-frame clones and lacks some. The sample comprises about 100,000 clones, about 87% of which are singletons, and under 2% rests with the top ten. Study-level results: White British ancestry dominated among donors, who included more females, and clonal diversity was possibly underestimated. Repertoires were obtained solely post-peak T cell response.

Note on this clone: What it recognizes is unknown.

The origin of this receptor is an adult in good health. The chain employs TRBV16 and TRBJ1-2; possibly TRBD1 for D (5 bases). Sequenced material: peripheral blood, taken on day 0 of AZD1222 vaccination. The CDR3 DNA reads TGTGCCAGCAGCCAAATCCCGGGGGGGACGGGGGATTATGGCTACACCTTC. It encodes CASSQIPGGTGDYGYTF.